Below are 8 T cell receptor beta chains sequenced from a single sample in a study of blood T cell repertoires in COVID-19. Sequencing was performed with immunoSEQ multiplex PCR; in TCRdb, only in-frame clones are kept and a portion is missing. The table lists approximately 180,000 clones, approximately 83% of them singletons. Specimen: peripheral blood. These receptors were obtained from a woman aged 35 to 49 with COVID-19, enrolled during active disease.

This clone was recorded at least ten times. The rearrangement joins TRBV5-1 to TRBJ2-7, with D perhaps matching TRBD1 (6 bases). The CDR3 is made up of 15 amino acids. Looked up from germline, CDR1 is SGHRS and CDR2 is YFSETQ. V lost 0 bases, J lost 5 bases, and 15 bases lay in between. The CDR3 loop is CASSLAYRARDEQYF. In nucleotides, the CDR3 is TGCGCCAGCAGCTTGGCCTACAGGGCTCGGGACGAGCAGTACTTC.

The genes are TRBV10-1 and TRBJ1-2, with a weak D call TRBD1 (5 bases). The CDR3 loop spans 11 amino acids. V was pared by 6 bases and J by 7 bases, with 9 bases between. Germline V gene lookup returns CDR1 WNHNN and CDR2 SYGVQD (reference sequence). CDR3 coding DNA: TGCGCCAGCAGCCCGGGGGGTGGCTACACCTTC. Protein: CASSPGGGYTF.

V gene TRBV27 combines with J gene TRBJ2-5; D gene ambiguous. Per germline, CDR1 MNHEY and CDR2 SMNVEV (reference sequence). V lost 7 bases and J 5 bases, leaving 11 bases between the germline ends. This CDR3 contains 12 residues. The CDR3 bases are TGTGCCAGCATGGGCCAAAGGGAGACCCAGTACTTC. Its translation: CASMGQRETQYF.

This clone was counted between two and nine times. The chain combines TRBV2 with TRBJ1-5; no clear D. The CDR3 is 14 residues long. Deletions cut 7 bases from V and 1 base from J, with 11 bases between. The germline gives CDR1 SNHLY, CDR2 FYNNEI. CDR3 DNA: TGTGCCAGCAAAGGAGTATTCAGCAATCAGCCCCAGCATTTT. This translates into CASKGVFSNQPQHF.

The chain uses TRBV28 and TRBJ1-2; D remains ambiguous. CDR1 MDHEN and CDR2 SYDVKM come from the germline V gene. This CDR3 is 12 amino acids long. V lost 6 bases and J lost 6, with 11 bases in between. The CDR3 sequence: CASRVYSNGYTF. DNA for the CDR3: TGTGCCAGCAGGGTTTATAGTAATGGCTACACCTTC.

This rearrangement joins TRBV5-1 to TRBJ1-3; TRBD1 might be the D (6 bases). Between the trimmed V and J ends, which lost 0 bases and 4 bases, there was a span of 8 bases. The CDR3 has 14 residues. In germline, CDR1 is SGHRS, CDR2 YFSETQ. CDR3 DNA sequence: TGCGCCAGCAGCTTGGAGGGGGTCGGAAACACCATATATTTT. Amino acids: CASSLEGVGNTIYF.

The rearrangement links TRBV2 to TRBJ1-5; the D is unclear. The length of the CDR3 is 13 residues. Germline CDR1 and CDR2: SNHLY and FYNNEI. Trimming cost V 6 bases and J 8 bases, with 14 bases left between them. This chain's CDR3 is CASSGLNGEPQHF. The CDR3 bases are TGTGCCAGCAGCGGACTCAATGGGGAGCCCCAGCATTTT.

The chain recombines TRBV6-5 with TRBJ1-2; the match to TRBD1 covers 10 bases. The CDR3 consists of 14 residues. Germline lookup yields CDR1 MNHEY and CDR2 SVGAGI. Trimming cost V 7 bases and J 2 bases; bases outside gene matches: 4. The CDR3 loop is CASIRDRGNYGYTF. The CDR3 DNA reads TGTGCCAGCATTAGGGACAGGGGCAACTATGGCTACACCTTC.